The 2 T cell receptor beta chains below were found in one sample sequenced in a study of blood T cell repertoires in COVID-19. Here immunoSEQ multiplex PCR was the method, and the copy in TCRdb shows in-frame clones only, minus some. The sample has tens of thousands of clones; about 86% are singletons. The sequenced material came from peripheral blood. The receptors here all came from a human donor in a cohort sampled during active COVID-19.

The chain uses TRBV5-4 and TRBJ2-3; 7 bases fit TRBD1. The V gene's germline CDR1 is SGHNT and CDR2 YYREEE (reference sequence). The V segment lost 4 bases and the J segment 2 bases; nucleotides outside the gene matches: 4. This CDR3 has 14 residues. This CDR3 is CASSVQGITDTQYF. CDR3 in DNA: TGTGCCAGCAGCGTACAGGGGATCACAGATACGCAGTATTTT.

V and J are TRBV2 and TRBJ2-3; no definite D call. The germline V and J ends were trimmed by 4 bases and 5 bases, with 4 bases remaining between them. The germline gives CDR1 SNHLY, CDR2 FYNNEI. The CDR3 is 11 amino acids. The CDR3 reads CASSVVDTQYF. The CDR3 bases are TGTGCCAGCAGTGTAGTAGATACGCAGTATTTT.